The present T cell receptor beta chain was sequenced within a study of T-cell reconstitution after alpha-beta-depleted transplantation in children listed by TCRdb under 2016. With regard to the full study: Using TCR repertoire profiling, the study quantitatively followed how T-cell immune reconstitution unfolded in children after TCRalphabeta/CD19-depleted allogeneic hematopoietic cell transplantation.

Libraries came from PCR. TCRdb names Illumina HiSeq 2500 as the instrument used. TCR library preparation used molecular barcoding, with unique molecular identifiers applied to normalize quantification of the TCRbeta repertoire. The public sequencing data were trimmed at Q25 with fastp and processed into clonotypes with MiXCR by TCRdb, which kept only in-frame beta chains. When rows share a CDR3 protein, they turn into one entry using the most common DNA and genes. The sample records some 550,000 distinct CDR3 sequences, 20% to 25% of which are singletons. Clones ranked in the top ten supply roughly an eighth of the sample. Reading the label with the study, this specimen's treatment or condition is: allogeneic hematopoietic cell transplantation with graft depleted of TCRalphabeta T cells and CD19 B cells. The transplant recipients were children given TCRalphabeta/CD19-depleted allogeneic hematopoietic cell grafts.

This clonotype has a count of ten or more. Its cognate antigen has yet to be identified. No base quality information exists; no much larger clone differs at one position. Results and caveats for the whole study, not just this receptor: The apparently early alphabetaT-cell count recovery about two months after transplant was reportedly dependent on only several hundred rapidly expanded clones derived from non-depleted graft cells. Hyperexpanded clone frequencies declined over subsequent months; after one year, T-cell counts and TCRbeta diversity were mostly attributed to newly produced T cells. In some patients, the high TCRbeta diversity seen at day 60 was put down to recipient T cells and intrathymic progenitors that had survived conditioning.

The clonotype originates from a boy under two years old who had a stem cell transplant for acute myeloid leukemia, so the T cells may come from the graft donor. Material: PBMCs, mostly from graft donor cells, obtained 360 days after TCRalphabeta/CD19-depleted stem cell transplant.

For the CDR3, the sequence is CASSFVGTVDEQYF. The nucleotides read TGTGCCAGCAGCTTTGTTGGAACTGTCGACGAGCAGTACTTC. This chain is built from TRBV7-2 and TRBJ2-7; the D gene cannot be named for sure. Trimming removed 3 bases from V and 5 bases from J, leaving 14 bases between the germline ends. The germline V gene supplies CDR1 SGHTA and CDR2 FQGNSA. Spanning cysteine to phenylalanine, the CDR3 consists of 14 amino acids. The DNA shown is the 42-base CDR3, in frame from base 1.